A selection of T cell receptor beta chains follows, all from one sample in a study of blood T cell repertoires in COVID-19. Repertoires were generated with immunoSEQ multiplex PCR, while TCRdb's copy carries only in-frame clones and drops some. The repertoire holds fewer than 85,000 clones, about 80% seen once, with approximately 29% in the top ten. The specimen sequenced was peripheral blood. The origin of the receptors is a human donor in a cohort sampled during active COVID-19. CDR3s include the opening cysteine and the closing phenylalanine or tryptophan. D genes are given only for firm matches. Expanded clones get a size class; other rows say once, few or many, or leave the size out.

d_call: NA
clone_size: NA
v_call: TRBV20-1
j_call: TRBJ2-7
cdr3_aa: CSARIHYEQYF
cdr3_nt: TGCAGTGCTAGAATCCACTACGAGCAGTACTTC

d_call: NA
clone_size: NA
v_call: TRBV19
j_call: TRBJ2-7
cdr3_aa: CATRGGHEQYF
cdr3_nt: TGTGCCACGAGGGGGGGCCACGAGCAGTACTTC

d_call: NA
clone_size: many
v_call: TRBV5-4
j_call: TRBJ2-1
cdr3_aa: CASSSGAGEQFF
cdr3_nt: TGTGCCAGCAGCTCCGGGGCGGGGGAGCAGTTCTTC

d_call: NA
clone_size: NA
v_call: TRBV5-4
j_call: TRBJ2-1
cdr3_aa: CASSFGSQGLNNEQFF
cdr3_nt: TGTGCCAGCAGCTTTGGGTCACAGGGCCTAAACAATGAGCAGTTCTTC

d_call: NA
clone_size: few
v_call: TRBV7-3
j_call: TRBJ2-2
cdr3_aa: CASRVGGTGELFF
cdr3_nt: TGTGCCAGCAGAGTAGGAGGCACCGGGGAGCTGTTTTTT

d_call: NA
clone_size: many
v_call: TRBV4-2
j_call: TRBJ1-1
cdr3_aa: CASSQGSAGNTEAFF
cdr3_nt: TGTGCCAGCAGCCAAGGTTCGGCAGGGAACACTGAAGCTTTCTTT

d_call: TRBD1
clone_size: NA
v_call: TRBV12-3/TRBV12-4
j_call: TRBJ2-2
cdr3_aa: CASSALDRGLFF
cdr3_nt: TGTGCCAGCAGTGCCCTCGACAGGGGGCTGTTTTTT

d_call: NA
clone_size: NA
v_call: TRBV3-1/TRBV3-2
j_call: TRBJ2-2
cdr3_aa: CASSPIPGELFF
cdr3_nt: TGTGCCAGCAGCCCTATCCCCGGGGAGCTGTTTTTT

d_call: TRBD1
clone_size: few
v_call: TRBV6-5
j_call: TRBJ1-6
cdr3_aa: CASSGTGMDSPLHF
cdr3_nt: TGTGCCAGCAGCGGGACAGGTATGGATTCACCCCTCCACTTT

d_call: TRBD1
clone_size: NA
v_call: TRBV19
j_call: TRBJ2-1
cdr3_aa: CASRARTGSSYNEQFF
cdr3_nt: TGTGCCAGTAGGGCCCGGACAGGGTCCTCCTACAATGAGCAGTTCTTC

d_call: TRBD1
clone_size: once
v_call: TRBV9
j_call: TRBJ2-5
cdr3_aa: CASSGGTGGETQYF
cdr3_nt: TGTGCCAGCAGCGGTGGGACAGGGGGAGAGACCCAGTACTTC

d_call: NA
clone_size: medium-sized
v_call: TRBV7-9
j_call: TRBJ1-2
cdr3_aa: CASSLDENGYTF
cdr3_nt: TGTGCCAGCAGCTTAGACGAGAATGGCTACACCTTC

d_call: TRBD1
clone_size: NA
v_call: TRBV6-5
j_call: TRBJ1-5
cdr3_aa: CASKQGYSNQPQHF
cdr3_nt: TGTGCCAGCAAACAGGGGTATAGCAATCAGCCCCAGCATTTT

d_call: NA
clone_size: NA
v_call: TRBV15
j_call: TRBJ1-1
cdr3_aa: CATSLTQGTKTFF
cdr3_nt: TGTGCCACCAGCCTCACCCAGGGAACCAAAACTTTCTTT

d_call: TRBD1
clone_size: NA
v_call: TRBV5-4
j_call: TRBJ1-1
cdr3_aa: CASSTTQGARGEAFF
cdr3_nt: TGTGCCAGCAGCACAACACAGGGGGCGCGCGGTGAAGCTTTCTTT

d_call: TRBD2
clone_size: once
v_call: TRBV5-1
j_call: TRBJ2-3
cdr3_aa: CASSPSGGRTDTQYF
cdr3_nt: TGCGCCAGCAGCCCCAGCGGGGGCCGCACAGATACGCAGTATTTT

d_call: TRBD1
clone_size: once
v_call: TRBV10-3
j_call: TRBJ2-4
cdr3_aa: CAINKRDRESGGTKNIQYF
cdr3_nt: TGTGCCATCAACAAACGGGACAGGGAATCGGGAGGAACCAAAAACATTCAGTACTTC

d_call: TRBD2
clone_size: NA
v_call: TRBV3-1/TRBV3-2
j_call: TRBJ2-3
cdr3_aa: CASSQVGTGGWYF
cdr3_nt: TGTGCCAGCAGCCAAGTAGGGACCGGGGGGTGGTATTTT

d_call: TRBD2
clone_size: NA
v_call: TRBV10-3
j_call: TRBJ2-2
cdr3_aa: CAISEGAGANTGELFF
cdr3_nt: TGTGCCATCAGTGAGGGTGCGGGAGCGAACACCGGGGAGCTGTTTTTT

d_call: TRBD1
clone_size: NA
v_call: TRBV14
j_call: TRBJ2-7
cdr3_aa: CASSLQGARVDEQYF
cdr3_nt: TGTGCCAGCAGCCTCCAGGGGGCCCGTGTCGACGAGCAGTACTTC

d_call: TRBD1
clone_size: many
v_call: TRBV10-3
j_call: TRBJ1-2
cdr3_aa: CAITERQGSLGYTF
cdr3_nt: TGTGCCATCACCGAACGACAGGGGTCGCTCGGCTACACCTTC

d_call: TRBD2
clone_size: few
v_call: TRBV5-4
j_call: TRBJ2-3
cdr3_aa: CASSERTSGSTDTQYF
cdr3_nt: TGTGCCAGCAGCGAAAGGACTAGCGGGAGCACAGATACGCAGTATTTT

d_call: NA
clone_size: NA
v_call: TRBV7-9
j_call: TRBJ1-2
cdr3_aa: CASSSTQGYGYTF
cdr3_nt: TGTGCCAGCAGCTCCACCCAGGGGTACGGCTACACCTTC

d_call: TRBD1
clone_size: NA
v_call: TRBV5-1
j_call: TRBJ2-5
cdr3_aa: CASRGGQGLQETQYF
cdr3_nt: TGCGCCAGCAGAGGGGGACAGGGACTCCAAGAGACCCAGTACTTC

d_call: TRBD1
clone_size: NA
v_call: TRBV5-5
j_call: TRBJ2-4
cdr3_aa: CASSPGQPAQRSQYF
cdr3_nt: TGTGCCAGCAGCCCGGGACAGCCAGCCCAAAGGAGTCAGTACTTC

d_call: TRBD1
clone_size: NA
v_call: TRBV5-6
j_call: TRBJ1-6
cdr3_aa: CASSRGQVRRNSPLHF
cdr3_nt: TGTGCCAGCAGTCGGGGACAGGTTCGTCGTAATTCACCCCTCCACTTT

d_call: TRBD2
clone_size: NA
v_call: TRBV28
j_call: TRBJ2-6
cdr3_aa: CASSSSAGGRISGANVLTF
cdr3_nt: TGTGCCAGCAGTTCCTCGGCGGGGGGGAGGATCTCTGGGGCCAACGTCCTGACTTTC

d_call: TRBD2
clone_size: NA
v_call: TRBV6-1
j_call: TRBJ2-3
cdr3_aa: CASSDSGGAGDTQYF
cdr3_nt: TGTGCCAGCAGTGATAGCGGGGGGGCGGGCGATACGCAGTATTTT

d_call: NA
clone_size: NA
v_call: TRBV28
j_call: TRBJ1-5
cdr3_aa: CAAWGLGNQPQHF
cdr3_nt: TGTGCTGCCTGGGGGCTCGGCAATCAGCCCCAGCATTTT

d_call: NA
clone_size: few
v_call: TRBV19
j_call: TRBJ1-6
cdr3_aa: CASRRGGNNSPLHF
cdr3_nt: TGTGCCAGTAGACGGGGGGGGAATAATTCACCCCTCCACTTT

d_call: NA
clone_size: NA
v_call: TRBV7-8
j_call: TRBJ1-6
cdr3_aa: CASSFDSTGFHNSPLHF
cdr3_nt: TGTGCCAGCAGCTTCGACAGCACAGGATTTCATAATTCACCCCTCCACTTT

d_call: TRBD1
clone_size: NA
v_call: TRBV6-1
j_call: TRBJ2-7
cdr3_aa: CASSEAQDRGYEQYF
cdr3_nt: TGTGCCAGCAGTGAAGCGCAGGACAGGGGCTACGAGCAGTACTTC

d_call: NA
clone_size: NA
v_call: TRBV5-1
j_call: TRBJ1-6
cdr3_aa: CASSLGAGYNSPLHF
cdr3_nt: TGCGCCAGCAGCTTGGGGGCCGGATATAATTCACCCCTCCACTTT

d_call: NA
clone_size: NA
v_call: TRBV10-2
j_call: TRBJ1-5
cdr3_aa: CASPDSPNQPQHF
cdr3_nt: TGCGCCAGCCCGGACAGCCCCAATCAGCCCCAGCATTTT

d_call: NA
clone_size: NA
v_call: TRBV12-3/TRBV12-4
j_call: TRBJ1-5
cdr3_aa: CAGGSGTGPQHF
cdr3_nt: TGTGCCGGAGGGAGCGGGACCGGGCCCCAGCATTTT

d_call: NA
clone_size: NA
v_call: TRBV7-2
j_call: TRBJ1-3
cdr3_aa: CASSLGLVSSGNTIYF
cdr3_nt: TGTGCCAGCAGCTTAGGCTTAGTGAGCTCTGGAAACACCATATATTTT

d_call: NA
clone_size: NA
v_call: TRBV2
j_call: TRBJ1-5
cdr3_aa: CASSGQANQPQHF
cdr3_nt: TGTGCCAGCAGTGGGCAGGCGAATCAGCCCCAGCATTTT

d_call: TRBD2
clone_size: once
v_call: TRBV11-2
j_call: TRBJ2-3
cdr3_aa: CASSFGLAGGLDTQYF
cdr3_nt: TGTGCCAGCAGCTTCGGACTAGCGGGGGGGCTCGACACGCAGTATTTT

d_call: TRBD1
clone_size: NA
v_call: TRBV5-4
j_call: TRBJ1-4
cdr3_aa: CASSWDRATNEKLFF
cdr3_nt: TGTGCCAGCAGCTGGGACAGAGCAACTAATGAAAAACTGTTTTTT

d_call: NA
clone_size: NA
v_call: TRBV7-2
j_call: TRBJ2-3
cdr3_aa: CASSLGLGDTQYF
cdr3_nt: TGTGCCAGCAGCTTAGGACTCGGAGATACGCAGTATTTT

d_call: NA
clone_size: NA
v_call: TRBV6-5
j_call: TRBJ1-1
cdr3_aa: CASSYSHPDMGTEAFF
cdr3_nt: TGTGCCAGCAGTTACTCGCATCCGGACATGGGCACTGAAGCTTTCTTT

d_call: NA
clone_size: NA
v_call: TRBV2
j_call: TRBJ2-1
cdr3_aa: CASSARLARPIYNEQFF
cdr3_nt: TGTGCCAGCAGTGCACGTCTGGCTAGACCTATCTACAATGAGCAGTTCTTC

d_call: NA
clone_size: NA
v_call: TRBV7-8
j_call: TRBJ1-2
cdr3_aa: CASSSYRVGGTYGYTF
cdr3_nt: TGTGCCAGCAGCTCTTATAGGGTGGGGGGAACCTATGGCTACACCTTC

d_call: NA
clone_size: NA
v_call: TRBV19
j_call: TRBJ1-1
cdr3_aa: CASTGGGNKNTEAFF
cdr3_nt: TGTGCCAGTACCGGAGGAGGGAATAAGAACACTGAAGCTTTCTTT

d_call: TRBD1
clone_size: NA
v_call: TRBV6-2/TRBV6-3
j_call: TRBJ2-3
cdr3_aa: CAGSPGQGGTDTQYF
cdr3_nt: TGTGCCGGCAGCCCCGGACAGGGCGGCACAGATACGCAGTATTTT

d_call: NA
clone_size: few
v_call: TRBV5-4
j_call: TRBJ2-5
cdr3_aa: CASSSSETQYF
cdr3_nt: TGTGCCAGCAGCTCCTCGGAGACCCAGTACTTC

d_call: TRBD2
clone_size: NA
v_call: TRBV19
j_call: TRBJ2-2
cdr3_aa: CASRDLAGGPSGELFF
cdr3_nt: TGTGCCAGTAGAGATCTAGCGGGAGGGCCATCCGGGGAGCTGTTTTTT

d_call: NA
clone_size: few
v_call: TRBV10-2
j_call: TRBJ2-1
cdr3_aa: CASISLSYNEQFF
cdr3_nt: TGCGCCAGCATAAGCCTCTCCTACAATGAGCAGTTCTTC

d_call: NA
clone_size: NA
v_call: TRBV6-1
j_call: TRBJ2-2
cdr3_aa: CASSEVGAGSTNTGELFF
cdr3_nt: TGTGCCAGCAGTGAAGTCGGCGCGGGGTCGACGAACACCGGGGAGCTGTTTTTT

d_call: NA
clone_size: NA
v_call: TRBV6-5
j_call: TRBJ2-3
cdr3_aa: CASSSVSGPADTQYF
cdr3_nt: TGTGCCAGCAGTTCGGTCAGCGGACCTGCAGATACGCAGTATTTT

d_call: NA
clone_size: NA
v_call: TRBV6-5
j_call: TRBJ1-6
cdr3_aa: CASTSQRTDGSPLHF
cdr3_nt: TGTGCCAGCACCTCCCAGAGGACAGATGGTTCACCCCTCCACTTT

d_call: TRBD2
clone_size: NA
v_call: TRBV4-2
j_call: TRBJ2-7
cdr3_aa: CASSQVTSGGPRSEQYF
cdr3_nt: TGTGCCAGCAGCCAAGTGACTAGCGGGGGCCCGCGGAGCGAGCAGTACTTC

d_call: NA
clone_size: NA
v_call: TRBV18
j_call: TRBJ2-7
cdr3_aa: CASSQGPGDEQYF
cdr3_nt: TGTGCCAGCTCCCAGGGCCCGGGGGACGAGCAGTACTTC

d_call: TRBD2
clone_size: NA
v_call: TRBV23-1
j_call: TRBJ2-3
cdr3_aa: CASRSIYSGGAADTQYF
cdr3_nt: TGCGCCAGCCGCTCGATATATAGCGGGGGGGCGGCAGATACGCAGTATTTT

d_call: NA
clone_size: NA
v_call: TRBV9
j_call: TRBJ1-1
cdr3_aa: CASTKGKRDTEAFF
cdr3_nt: TGTGCCAGCACAAAGGGGAAAAGGGACACTGAAGCTTTCTTT

d_call: TRBD2
clone_size: NA
v_call: TRBV4-2
j_call: TRBJ2-5
cdr3_aa: CASSPLGGGGKTQYF
cdr3_nt: TGTGCCAGCAGCCCACTTGGCGGGGGAGGGAAGACCCAGTACTTC

d_call: TRBD1
clone_size: NA
v_call: TRBV4-1
j_call: TRBJ1-5
cdr3_aa: CASSVGTGYMVGNQPQHF
cdr3_nt: TGCGCCAGCAGCGTCGGGACAGGTTACATGGTGGGCAATCAGCCCCAGCATTTT

d_call: NA
clone_size: NA
v_call: TRBV3-1/TRBV3-2
j_call: TRBJ1-6
cdr3_aa: CASSQSYASPLHF
cdr3_nt: TGTGCCAGCAGCCAATCCTACGCCTCACCCCTCCACTTT

d_call: NA
clone_size: NA
v_call: TRBV5-6
j_call: TRBJ1-1
cdr3_aa: CASSFSYMNTEAFF
cdr3_nt: TGTGCCAGCAGCTTTAGCTATATGAACACTGAAGCTTTCTTT